A selection of T cell receptor beta chains follows, all from one sample in a study of cytomegalovirus exposure and HLA in healthy donors. Measured with immunoSEQ multiplex PCR; TCRdb has only the in-frame clones, and not every one. This table has 150,000 to 180,000 clones, roughly three quarters appearing once. The source material was PBMCs. These receptors originate from a man in his thirties or forties in good health and CMV-seropositive. CDR3s include the opening cysteine and the closing phenylalanine or tryptophan. Each record gives: D gene, clone size, V gene, J gene, CDR3 protein, CDR3 DNA. The D gene is left open where the match is weak. The size entry is marked missing in some rows and otherwise reads once, few, many or a size class.

TRBD2,-,TRBV9,TRBJ2-2,CASSVASGINTGELFF,TGTGCCAGCAGCGTAGCTAGCGGTATTAACACCGGGGAGCTGTTTTTT
-,-,TRBV28,TRBJ1-5,CASSPVGRPQHF,TGTGCCAGCAGCCCGGTCGGGAGGCCCCAGCATTTT
TRBD1,-,TRBV7-2,TRBJ2-7,CASSIRDSVYEQYF,TGTGCCAGCAGCATCCGGGACAGCGTCTACGAGCAGTACTTC
TRBD1,-,TRBV7-9,TRBJ2-3,CASSPGGSADTQYF,TGTGCCAGCAGCCCAGGGGGCTCGGCAGATACGCAGTATTTT
TRBD1,-,TRBV7-2,TRBJ2-7,CASSLNRGSFFEQYF,TGTGCCAGCAGCTTAAACAGGGGGAGCTTTTTCGAGCAGTACTTC
TRBD1,-,TRBV7-2,TRBJ1-5,CASSFRQGSIQPQHF,TGTGCCAGCAGCTTCAGACAGGGATCGATTCAGCCCCAGCATTTT
TRBD1,-,TRBV9,TRBJ2-5,CASSVRDSKETQYF,TGTGCCAGCAGCGTCAGGGACAGTAAAGAGACCCAGTACTTC
TRBD2,once,TRBV11-2,TRBJ2-7,CASSPQGASGSYEQYF,TGTGCCAGCAGCCCTCAAGGGGCTAGCGGCTCCTACGAGCAGTACTTC
TRBD2,few,TRBV2,TRBJ2-1,CASTGTSSSEQFF,TGTGCCAGCACTGGGACTAGCTCTAGTGAGCAGTTCTTC
TRBD2,-,TRBV5-6,TRBJ2-1,CASSWKGLAVPGGFF,TGTGCCAGCAGCTGGAAGGGACTAGCGGTCCCAGGCGGATTCTTC
TRBD1,-,TRBV10-3,TRBJ2-7,CAISDTIPTGKGVGYEQYF,TGTGCCATCAGTGACACAATCCCGACAGGGAAGGGAGTTGGCTACGAGCAGTACTTC
-,-,TRBV5-4,TRBJ1-4,CASSLFQVGAQELFF,TGTGCCAGCAGCTTGTTTCAGGTGGGGGCTCAGGAACTGTTTTTT
-,-,TRBV11-1,TRBJ2-3,CASSSGTGHTDTQYF,TGTGCCAGCAGCTCGGGGACGGGACACACAGATACGCAGTATTTT
TRBD1,once,TRBV6-6,TRBJ1-1,CASSWDTGGTEAFF,TGTGCCAGCAGTTGGGACACAGGGGGCACTGAAGCTTTCTTT
-,-,TRBV7-3,TRBJ2-2,CASSSSTGNTGELFF,TGTGCCAGCAGCTCTTCGACAGGGAACACCGGGGAGCTGTTTTTT
TRBD2,-,TRBV27,TRBJ2-7,CATGERENSYEQYF,TGTGCCACCGGGGAGCGGGAGAATTCCTACGAGCAGTACTTC
-,-,TRBV19,TRBJ2-2,CASSIGQTELFF,TGTGCCAGTAGTATAGGACAGACCGAGCTGTTTTTT
TRBD1,-,TRBV6-1,TRBJ2-7,CASRTGLWMVEQYF,TGTGCCAGCAGGACAGGGTTATGGATGGTCGAGCAGTACTTC
TRBD1,-,TRBV5-1,TRBJ2-7,CASSEDRPTPYEQYF,TGCGCCAGCAGCGAGGACAGGCCTACCCCCTACGAGCAGTACTTC
TRBD1,few,TRBV19,TRBJ1-1,CATSSDRLNTEAFF,TGTGCCACCTCCTCGGACAGGTTGAACACTGAAGCTTTCTTT
-,-,TRBV5-1,TRBJ2-5,CASSLEGGKGETQYF,TGCGCCAGCAGCTTGGAAGGAGGGAAGGGAGAGACCCAGTACTTC
TRBD1,-,TRBV14,TRBJ1-2,CASSHSGGGYGYTF,TGTGCCAGCAGCCACTCAGGGGGAGGCTATGGCTACACCTTC
-,-,TRBV27,TRBJ1-2,CASSLFVDSAYGYTF,TGTGCCAGCAGTTTATTCGTAGACAGTGCTTATGGCTACACCTTC
TRBD2,few,TRBV19,TRBJ2-2,CASSSSGQSTGELFF,TGTGCCAGTAGTAGTAGCGGGCAGAGCACCGGGGAGCTGTTTTTT
TRBD1,-,TRBV5-1,TRBJ2-7,CASSSGTGFNYEQYF,TGCGCCAGCAGCTCCGGGACAGGTTTTAACTACGAGCAGTACTTC
-,-,TRBV5-8,TRBJ2-1,CASSYAGPSPVSSYNEQFF,TGTGCCAGCAGCTATGCGGGACCTTCACCCGTGAGTTCCTACAATGAGCAGTTCTTC
-,-,TRBV5-5,TRBJ2-3,CASSRLTGETDTQYF,TGTGCCAGCAGCCGCCTTACGGGAGAGACAGATACGCAGTATTTT
-,-,TRBV28,TRBJ1-1,CASSLVGENTEAFF,TGTGCCAGCAGTTTGGTCGGTGAGAACACTGAAGCTTTCTTT
-,-,TRBV5-1,TRBJ1-4,CASSVPTWGANEKLFF,TGCGCCAGCAGCGTACCAACTTGGGGGGCTAATGAAAAACTGTTTTTT
TRBD1,-,TRBV9,TRBJ2-7,CASSPDAGTGSYEQYF,TGTGCCAGCAGCCCGGATGCCGGGACAGGATCCTACGAGCAGTACTTC
-,once,TRBV28,TRBJ2-7,CASRPTGAGVWYEQYF,TGTGCCAGCAGACCGACAGGGGCGGGAGTGTGGTACGAGCAGTACTTC
TRBD1,few,TRBV10-3,TRBJ1-2,CAIRPQVQGGYGYTF,TGTGCCATCAGACCCCAGGTTCAGGGGGGCTATGGCTACACCTTC
-,-,TRBV5-6,TRBJ2-1,CASSLSGGRIYNEQFF,TGTGCCAGCAGCTTGTCCGGGGGGCGAATATACAATGAGCAGTTCTTC
TRBD1,-,TRBV13,TRBJ2-3,CASSFQGDSADTQYF,TGTGCCAGCAGCTTCCAGGGGGATTCCGCGGATACGCAGTATTTT
TRBD2,-,TRBV10-3,TRBJ2-1,CAISGGSGKFF,TGTGCCATCAGTGGAGGTAGCGGGAAATTCTTC
TRBD2,-,TRBV2,TRBJ2-1,CASIAGDSGEQFF,TGTGCCAGCATAGCGGGAGACAGTGGTGAGCAGTTCTTC
-,once,TRBV19,TRBJ1-2,CASARGYGYTF,TGTGCCAGTGCCAGGGGATATGGCTACACCTTC
-,once,TRBV5-4,TRBJ2-3,CASSLRGDTQYF,TGTGCCAGCAGCTTAAGGGGAGATACGCAGTATTTT
TRBD1,once,TRBV27,TRBJ1-5,CASSRQGWGNQPQHF,TGTGCCAGCAGCCGACAGGGCTGGGGCAATCAGCCCCAGCATTTT
TRBD1,-,TRBV6-1,TRBJ2-7,CASSPGQTSYEQYF,TGTGCCAGCAGCCCGGGACAGACCTCCTACGAGCAGTACTTC
TRBD2,-,TRBV11-2,TRBJ2-7,CASSLVGLVVSYEQYF,TGTGCCAGCAGCTTAGTGGGACTAGTAGTCTCCTACGAGCAGTACTTC
-,-,TRBV10-3,TRBJ2-6,CVIAEPGANVLTF,TGTGTCATCGCGGAGCCGGGGGCCAACGTCCTGACTTTC
TRBD1,-,TRBV10-3,TRBJ1-1,CAIRGIQGENTEAFF,TGTGCCATCAGGGGAATTCAGGGGGAGAACACTGAAGCTTTCTTT
TRBD2,once,TRBV27,TRBJ2-5,CASSANPGLAGETQYF,TGTGCCAGCAGTGCGAATCCGGGACTAGCGGGAGAGACCCAGTACTTC
-,-,TRBV4-2,TRBJ1-1,CASSQDILAVLNTEAFF,TGTGCCAGCAGCCAAGATATTTTAGCCGTTCTGAACACTGAAGCTTTCTTT
TRBD2,-,TRBV4-1,TRBJ2-3,CASSQDRGVRRAGGLSSNTQYF,TGCGCCAGCAGCCAAGATAGGGGGGTTCGGCGAGCGGGAGGTTTGTCCTCAAATACGCAGTATTTT
-,-,TRBV28,TRBJ2-7,CASSLSGSSNEQYF,TGTGCCAGCAGTTTATCCGGGAGTAGTAACGAGCAGTACTTC
TRBD2,-,TRBV13,TRBJ2-3,CASSLAGGRDTQYF,TGTGCCAGCAGCTTAGCGGGAGGGCGAGATACGCAGTATTTT
TRBD2,few,TRBV7-9,TRBJ2-7,CSSSLRGGGMWDSSYEQYF,TGTTCCAGCAGCTTACGTGGGGGGGGGATGTGGGACTCCTCCTACGAGCAGTACTTC
-,-,TRBV5-4,TRBJ2-3,CASSLASGTDTQYF,TGTGCCAGCAGCTTAGCTAGCGGCACAGATACGCAGTATTTT
TRBD1,-,TRBV23-1,TRBJ1-1,CASSQSGDRDAEAFF,TGCGCCAGCAGTCAATCTGGGGACAGGGACGCTGAAGCTTTCTTT
TRBD1,-,TRBV5-4,TRBJ1-5,CASSPRGSDQPQHF,TGTGCCAGCAGCCCCAGGGGGAGCGATCAGCCCCAGCATTTT
-,-,TRBV28,TRBJ1-6,CASRGALNSPLHF,TGTGCCAGCAGAGGAGCACTTAATTCACCCCTCCACTTT
TRBD2,once,TRBV9,TRBJ2-3,CASSVDFGGYTDTQYF,TGTGCCAGCAGCGTAGACTTCGGGGGGTACACAGATACGCAGTATTTT
-,-,TRBV5-1,TRBJ2-2,CASNHGTQNTGELFF,TGCGCCAGCAATCATGGGACTCAGAACACCGGGGAGCTGTTTTTT
-,-,TRBV5-1,TRBJ1-4,CASSPGTEEKLFF,TGCGCCAGCAGCCCCGGGACTGAAGAAAAACTGTTTTTT
TRBD1,-,TRBV5-1,TRBJ1-4,CASSLGTDTTNEKLFF,TGCGCCAGCAGCCTAGGGACAGACACAACTAATGAAAAACTGTTTTTT
-,-,TRBV7-2,TRBJ2-6,CATQNWRGDSGANVLTF,TGTGCCACCCAGAACTGGAGGGGAGACTCTGGGGCCAACGTCCTGACTTTC
-,-,TRBV28,TRBJ2-7,CASSRYEQYF,TGTGCCAGCAGTCGCTACGAGCAGTACTTC